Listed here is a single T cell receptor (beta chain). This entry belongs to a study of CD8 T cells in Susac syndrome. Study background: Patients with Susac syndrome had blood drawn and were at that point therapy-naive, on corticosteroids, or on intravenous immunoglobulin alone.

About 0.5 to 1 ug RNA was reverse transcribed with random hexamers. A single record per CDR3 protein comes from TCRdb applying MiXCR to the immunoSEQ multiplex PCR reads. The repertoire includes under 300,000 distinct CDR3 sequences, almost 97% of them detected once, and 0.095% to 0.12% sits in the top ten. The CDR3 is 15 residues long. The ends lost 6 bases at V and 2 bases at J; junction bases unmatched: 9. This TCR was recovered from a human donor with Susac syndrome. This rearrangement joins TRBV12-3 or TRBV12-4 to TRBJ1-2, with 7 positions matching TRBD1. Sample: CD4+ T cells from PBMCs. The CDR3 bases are TGTGCCAGCAGCGTACAGGGGTACCAAAACTATGGCTACACCTTC. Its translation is CASSVQGYQNYGYTF.